Many counts were recorded for the clone carrying this T cell receptor beta chain. Its antigen remains unidentified. This specimen belongs to a study of read filtering for tumor transcriptome and immune sequencing. General study results and limits: In IR-seq, single-read clonotypes were approximately 79% of clonotypes but around 3.2% of reads.

The library was built from around 380 ng RNA with molecular barcoded adaptors for alpha/delta and beta/gamma chains. MiXCR, run by TCRdb on the reads, gives a single entry per CDR3 protein. Of approximately 90,000 distinct CDR3 sequences detected, roughly an eighth appear once; the ten largest clones hold just under 15%. The CDR3 is 14 amino acids. V shed 6 bases and J 6 bases; nucleotides not matched to a gene: 7. CDR1 and CDR2 from the germline V gene are MNHEY and SVGEGT. The sample comprised a population of CD138-negative cells sorted from bone marrow. This rearrangement joins TRBV6-2 or TRBV6-3 to TRBJ2-2, with TRBD1 matching over 7 bases. This clonotype was obtained from a donor over 35 with multiple myeloma. The CDR3 spells CASREQGTAGELFF. For the CDR3, the DNA is TGTGCCAGCAGGGAACAGGGGACGGCCGGGGAGCTGTTTTTT.